The 30 T cell receptor beta chains reported below all come from one sample, sequenced in a study of T cells after yellow fever vaccination (dated by TCRdb to between 2018 and 2020). Library preparation employed 5' RACE. Sequencing relied on an Illumina NovaSeq 6000. TCRdb handled the public reads itself, with Q25 trimming in fastp and clone calling in MiXCR, and kept productive beta chains. Rows merge per CDR3 protein into single entries with the most common DNA and genes. The sample table holds about 220,000 distinct CDR3 sequences, of which approximately 3% were seen once. The top ten constitute around 3% of the sample. The sample's treatment or condition label is to be understood as: live attenuated yellow fever vaccine strain. Material: CD4+ T cells sorted from PBMCs, obtained 10 days after the yellow fever booster vaccination. The receptors derive from a man between 18 and 35 years old who received the YFV17D yellow fever vaccine.

There are many counts of this clonotype. This chain connects TRBV11-2 to TRBJ2-7, with D perhaps being TRBD1 or TRBD2 (5 bases each). The germline V gene encodes CDR1 SGHAT and CDR2 FQNNGV. CDR3 length equals 13 residues. Trimming pared 2 bases from V and 4 bases from J, leaving 9 bases between. The CDR3 DNA reads as TGTGCCAGCAGCTTACCAGGGAGTTACGAGCAGTACTTC. Amino acids: CASSLPGSYEQYF.

The J gene is TRBJ2-1, the V gene TRBV2; D unresolved. Germline assignment: CDR1 SNHLY and CDR2 FYNNEI. CDR3 length equals 11 residues. The V end was cut by 8 bases, the J end by 9 bases, with 11 bases between. The CDR3 region is CASRTVSEQFF. CDR3 nucleotide sequence: TGTGCCAGCCGGACGGTTAGTGAGCAGTTCTTC.

This clonotype came up many times. V gene TRBV6-5 combines with J gene TRBJ2-3; D possibly corresponds to TRBD2 (5 bases). CDR1 is MNHEY, CDR2 SVGAGI, per germline. The CDR3 length is 13 residues. Trimming stripped 7 bases from V and 5 bases from J, with 13 bases between. The CDR3 region has the DNA TGTGCCAGCACCACACCTGGGAGAGATACGCAGTATTTT. Translating gives CASTTPGRDTQYF.

J is TRBJ2-3 and V is TRBV7-2, with 7 bases matching TRBD2. The CDR3 length is 16 residues. From germline, CDR1 is SGHTA and CDR2 FQGNSA. Unmatched junction bases numbered 10, after V lost 5 bases and J lost 2 bases. Written as DNA, the CDR3 is TGTGCCAGCAGCCCACCCAGGCGGGGGACCACAGATACGCAGTATTTT. This translates into CASSPPRRGTTDTQYF.

The table lists this clonotype with many counts. V usage is TRBV20-1 and J usage is TRBJ1-2, with 10 bases identical to TRBD1. CDR3 length: 15 residues. V shed 5 bases and J 4 bases; nucleotides not matched to a gene: 10. From germline, CDR1 is DFQATT and CDR2 SNEGSKA (reference sequence). DNA for the CDR3: TGCAGTGCTGTAGTGAAGACAGGGGGCATCTATGGCTACACCTTC. Its protein product is CSAVVKTGGIYGYTF.

In its sample, this clonotype was seen many times. This sequence joins TRBV10-3 and TRBJ2-7; D not certain. The V gene lost 2 bases and the J gene lost 3 bases, with 8 bases spanning the gap. Germline CDR1 is ENHRY and CDR2 is SYGVKD. The CDR3 spans 13 residues. This chain's CDR3 is CAISEVRLYEQYF. The CDR3 nucleotides are TGTGCCATCAGTGAGGTACGGCTCTACGAGCAGTACTTC.

This clonotype was recorded at least ten times. V is TRBV5-1 and J is TRBJ1-4; D gene unclear. CDR3 size: 13 residues. Trimming shortened V by 2 bases and J by 3 bases, and 5 bases separated the two germline ends. The germline V gene has CDR1 SGHRS and CDR2 YFSETQ. The CDR3 here is CASSFEANEKLFF. The CDR3 bases are TGCGCCAGCAGCTTTGAGGCTAATGAAAAACTGTTTTTT.

This clonotype was counted ten times or more. The J gene is TRBJ2-1, the V gene TRBV7-2; D is possibly TRBD2 (5 bases). The CDR3 covers 13 residues. Trimming left V 4 bases short and J 7 bases short, with 11 bases between. The germline CDR1 and CDR2 sequences are SGHTA and FQGNSA. CDR3: CASSSSSWNEQFF. The CDR3 bases are TGTGCCAGCAGCTCCTCTAGCTGGAATGAGCAGTTCTTC.

This clonotype was counted a few times. V gene TRBV6-6 combines with J gene TRBJ2-3, with TRBD2 matching over 9 bases. The CDR3 has 16 residues. The V segment lost 6 bases and the J segment 2 bases; nucleotides outside the gene matches: 9. Germline CDR1 MNHNY, CDR2 SVGAGI (reference sequence). The CDR3 sequence: CASRYLGLADTDTQYF. DNA for the CDR3: TGTGCCAGCAGATACCTGGGACTAGCCGACACAGATACGCAGTATTTT.

This clonotype was recorded at least ten times. The V call is TRBV5-1, the J call TRBJ1-6; D unresolved. This CDR3 has 15 amino acids. Looked up from germline, CDR1 is SGHRS and CDR2 is YFSETQ. V was trimmed by 2 bases and J by 9 bases, leaving 15 bases between them. This CDR3 reads CASSLAGSLGSPLHF. For the CDR3, the DNA is TGCGCCAGCAGCTTAGCCGGGAGCTTGGGTTCACCCCTCCACTTT.

This clonotype was seen a handful of times. J is TRBJ2-3 and V is TRBV20-1; no firm D call. The CDR3 totals 14 residues. CDR1 and CDR2 (germline): DFQATT, SNEGSKA (reference sequence). Trimming shortened V by 4 bases and J by 5 bases, and 16 bases separated the two germline ends. CDR3 DNA: TGCAGTGCTAATCTGCCTCCCTCGGGAGATACGCAGTATTTT. Amino acids: CSANLPPSGDTQYF.

This clonotype was recorded a few times. This chain uses TRBV5-1 with TRBJ1-6, with 10 positions matching TRBD1. The CDR3 length is 16 residues. V dropped 4 bases and J dropped 7; count of bases not matched to a gene: 8. The germline CDR1 and CDR2 sequences are SGHRS and YFSETQ. The CDR3: CASSPGQGLWNSPLHF. CDR3 sequence (DNA): TGCGCCAGCAGCCCGGGACAGGGGCTTTGGAATTCACCCCTCCACTTT.

This clonotype has ten or more counts. The chain combines TRBV12-3 or TRBV12-4 with TRBJ1-6; D uncertain. The CDR3 length is 14 residues. V shed 2 bases and J shed 13 bases, with 15 bases lying between them. Here the CDR3 reads CASSLTDTQAPLHF. For the CDR3, the DNA is TGTGCCAGCAGTTTAACAGACACCCAAGCGCCCCTCCACTTT.

This clonotype showed up many times. V and J are TRBV7-2 and TRBJ1-1; no definite D call. V dropped 6 bases and J dropped 4 bases, with 9 bases sitting between them. This CDR3 comprises 12 residues. Looked up from germline, CDR1 is SGHTA and CDR2 is FQGNSA. CDR3 DNA sequence: TGTGCCAGCAGGGATTTCGGCACTGAAGCTTTCTTT. As protein: CASRDFGTEAFF. The full variable domain, its missing parts supplied by reference TRBV7-2 and TRBJ1-1, is GAGVSQSPSNKVTEKGKDVELRCDPISGHTALYWYRQSLGQGLEFLIYFQGNSAPDKSGLPSDRFSAERTGGSVSTLTIQRTQQEDSAVYLCASRDFGTEAFFGQGTRLTVV.

Many counts were recorded for this clonotype. This rearrangement joins TRBV2 to TRBJ1-4; D is undetermined. The CDR3 sequence is 12 residues long. Trimming stripped 6 bases from V and 7 bases from J, with 9 bases between. Per germline, CDR1 SNHLY and CDR2 FYNNEI. This CDR3 is CASRGSGEKLFF. CDR3 nucleotide sequence: TGTGCCAGCAGGGGGTCAGGTGAAAAACTGTTTTTT.

This clonotype has ten or more counts. V usage is TRBV5-1 and J usage is TRBJ2-5; D possibly corresponds to TRBD2 (7 bases). The V gene lost 7 bases and the J gene lost 5 bases, with 15 bases spanning the gap. Germline V gene sequence: CDR1 SGHRS, CDR2 YFSETQ. This CDR3 spans 13 amino acids. The CDR3, as DNA: TGCGCCAGCCGCGCGGGGGCCTGGGAGACCCAGTACTTC. Its protein product is CASRAGAWETQYF.

In its sample, this clonotype was seen many times. CDR3 DNA sequence: TGTGCCAGCAGCTTAGGACAGGTCCGGGAGACCCAGTACTTC. Translated: CASSLGQVRETQYF. The genes are TRBV7-9 and TRBJ2-5, with D possibly being TRBD1 (6 bases). The CDR3 is 14 amino acids. V lost 1 base, J lost 5 bases, and 11 bases lay in between. Per the germline V gene, CDR1 is SEHNR and CDR2 is FQNEAQ (reference sequence).

This clonotype showed up many times. The chain uses TRBV7-2 and TRBJ2-5, with D perhaps TRBD1 (6 bases). The CDR3 covers 15 residues. Trimming left V 5 bases short and J 4 bases short, with 17 bases between. The germline gives CDR1 SGHTA, CDR2 FQGNSA. The CDR3 protein is CASSPQTGGGETQYF. The CDR3 nucleotides are TGTGCCAGCAGCCCGCAGACAGGCGGTGGAGAGACCCAGTACTTC.

This clonotype has ten or more counts. The rearrangement joins TRBV5-5 to TRBJ2-1; D unclear. This CDR3 spans 12 amino acids. The V gene's germline CDR1 is SGHKS and CDR2 YYEKEE (reference sequence). Between the trimmed V and J ends, which lost 2 bases and 8 bases, there was a span of 8 bases. The CDR3 protein is CASSFWSHEQFF. The DNA for the CDR3 is TGTGCCAGCAGCTTTTGGTCCCATGAGCAGTTCTTC. The full variable domain, its missing parts supplied by reference TRBV5-5 and TRBJ2-1, is DAGVTQSPTHLIKTRGQQVTLRCSPISGHKSVSWYQQVLGQGPQFIFQYYEKEERGRGNFPDRFSARQFPNYSSELNVNALLLGDSALYLCASSFWSHEQFFGPGTRLTVL.

This clonotype was seen at least ten times. The chain has TRBV15 and TRBJ1-4, with D tentatively TRBD1 (6 bases). With 0 bases removed from V and 0 bases from J, the gap between germline ends came to 32 bases. This CDR3 spans 24 amino acids. Germline V lookup: CDR1 LNHNV, CDR2 YYDKDF (reference sequence). The CDR3 here is CATSRDRSNPGHLSLAATNEKLFF. In nucleotides, the CDR3 is TGTGCCACCAGCAGAGATCGGTCTAACCCGGGACATTTATCCCTAGCTGCAACTAATGAAAAACTGTTTTTT.

This clonotype was observed many times. For the CDR3, the DNA is TGTGCCAGCAGCTTAGCCCAGGGATACTACGAGCAGTACTTC. Translation gives CASSLAQGYYEQYF. The V gene is TRBV7-9, the J gene TRBJ2-7, with TRBD1 as a possible D gene (5 bases). The CDR3 extends over 14 amino acids. With 0 bases removed from V and 3 bases from J, the gap between germline ends came to 9 bases. Germline V CDR1 and CDR2: SEHNR, FQNEAQ (reference sequence). Variable domain in full (rest from reference TRBV7-9 and TRBJ2-7): DTGVSQNPRHKITKRGQNVTFRCDPISEHNRLYWYRQTLGQGPEFLTYFQNEAQLEKSRLLSDRFSAERPKGSFSTLEIQRTEQGDSAMYLCASSLAQGYYEQYFGPGTRLTVT.

This clonotype was seen a handful of times. The chain recombines TRBV21-1 with TRBJ1-2; no DNA check was done on the table's D call, TRBD1. TRBV21-1 is given as a pseudogene. The CDR3 length is 13 residues. The CDR3 DNA sequence: TGTGCCAGCAGCAAAGGGGACCATTACCGCTACACCTTC. Its translation is CASSKGDHYRYTF.

This clonotype was seen more than once but under ten times. The CDR3 protein is CASSLNRDANYGYTF. The CDR3 DNA is TGTGCCAGCAGCTTGAACAGGGACGCTAACTATGGCTACACCTTC. This chain connects TRBV7-2 to TRBJ1-2; TRBD1 is a possible D gene (6 bases). Germline V lookup: CDR1 SGHTA, CDR2 FQGNSA. Trimming left V 3 bases short and J 0 bases short, with 11 bases between. The CDR3 has 15 amino acids. Together with reference TRBV7-2 and TRBJ1-2, the CDR3 gives the full variable domain: GAGVSQSPSNKVTEKGKDVELRCDPISGHTALYWYRQSLGQGLEFLIYFQGNSAPDKSGLPSDRFSAERTGGSVSTLTIQRTQQEDSAVYLCASSLNRDANYGYTFGSGTRLTVV.

This clonotype was seen more than once but under ten times. The chain recombines TRBV5-1 with TRBJ1-2, with TRBD1 as a possible D gene (6 bases). The germline V gene encodes CDR1 SGHRS and CDR2 YFSETQ. The V and J ends lost 8 bases and 3 bases respectively, with 14 bases between them. This CDR3 spans 13 amino acids. CDR3 sequence (DNA): TGCGCCAGTCAACAGGGCCGGGACTATGGCTACACCTTC. Translated: CASQQGRDYGYTF.

This clonotype has ten or more counts. The chain is built from TRBV3-1 and TRBJ2-5, with 8 positions matching TRBD2. The CDR3 contains 14 residues. Trimming cost V 5 bases and J 14 bases; bases outside gene matches: 16. The germline V gene has CDR1 LGHDT and CDR2 YNNKEL (reference sequence). The CDR3 region is CASSSSERPGLVYF. The CDR3 DNA reads TGTGCCAGCAGCTCAAGTGAGCGACCGGGACTAGTATACTTC.

This clonotype was counted a few times. The chain employs TRBV19 and TRBJ1-1, with a possible D match to TRBD1 (5 bases). The CDR3 is 15 residues long. V was trimmed by 7 bases and J by 4 bases, leaving 19 bases between them. Per germline, CDR1 LNHDA and CDR2 SQIVND (reference sequence). This CDR3 is CASTPWGSGRTEAFF. The CDR3 DNA is TGTGCCAGTACCCCTTGGGGCAGCGGACGCACTGAAGCTTTCTTT.

This clonotype was recorded many times. V and J are TRBV29-1 and TRBJ2-5; possibly TRBD1 for D (5 bases). The germline CDR1 and CDR2 sequences are SQVTM and ANQGSEA. This CDR3 has 16 amino acids. Trimming removed 1 base from V and 4 bases from J, with 19 bases in between. CDR3 in DNA: TGCAGCGTTGAAGGTTCAGGACATGGCCAAGGAGAGACCCAGTACTTC. Protein product: CSVEGSGHGQGETQYF.

Only a few counts were recorded for this clonotype. The chain uses TRBV12-3 or TRBV12-4 and TRBJ1-1; maybe TRBD1 (5 bases). Trimming removed 0 bases at V and 7 bases at J, with 9 bases between. The CDR3 runs 13 residues. The DNA of the CDR3 is TGTGCCAGCAGTTTAGCGAAGGGACGTGAAGCTTTCTTT. Translation gives CASSLAKGREAFF.

This clonotype occurred many times. This rearrangement joins TRBV6-6 to TRBJ2-1; 7 positions agree with TRBD1. CDR1 and CDR2 (germline): MNHNY, SVGAGI (reference sequence). The CDR3 sequence is 15 residues long. The junction had 9 bases not matched to a gene; V was cut back by 2 bases and J by 8 bases. This CDR3 is CASSYPARGKDEQFF. The CDR3 DNA follows: TGTGCCAGCAGTTACCCTGCCAGGGGGAAGGATGAGCAGTTCTTC.

The chain joins TRBV6-5 to TRBJ2-1, with D possibly being TRBD2 (6 bases). Between the trimmed V and J ends, which lost 6 bases and 7 bases, there was a span of 10 bases. The germline V gene encodes CDR1 MNHEY and CDR2 SVGAGI. The CDR3 consists of 12 residues. The DNA for the CDR3 is TGTGCCAGCAGCAAGGGACTTAATGAGCAGTTCTTC. It is translated as CASSKGLNEQFF.